Listed here are 17 T cell receptor beta chains from one sample, sequenced in a study of monozygotic twins with inflammatory bowel disease. With the 5' RACE reads reprocessed, TCRdb shows one record per CDR3 protein and no DNA. The sample has approximately 340,000 distinct CDR3 sequences. The sequencing sample was made of blood. These receptors all come from a human donor with ulcerative colitis or Crohn's disease, or a healthy co-twin of an affected twin (not recorded which).

V gene TRBV5-1 combines with J gene TRBJ1-3. The CDR3 is made up of 15 amino acids. Germline V gene data show CDR1 as SGHRS and CDR2 as YFSETQ. The CDR3 is CASSLDWGSGNTIYF.

The gene calls are TRBV3-1 and TRBJ2-1; TCRdb names TRBD2, which stays unverified in the absence of DNA. Germline lookup yields CDR1 LGHDT and CDR2 YNNKEL (reference sequence). The length of the CDR3 is 19 residues. The CDR3 sequence: CASSRETERGRALHNEQFF.

This chain joins TRBV4-2 and TRBJ1-2. Germline V gene sequence: CDR1 LGHNA, CDR2 YNFKEQ. This CDR3 has 13 amino acids. CDR3 amino acids: CASSPDLNYGYTF.

The chain has TRBV4-1 and TRBJ1-1; no DNA is available, so the TRBD1 call from TCRdb remains unchecked. The CDR3 covers 13 residues. From germline, CDR1 is MGHRA and CDR2 YSYEKL. CDR3: CASSQVRGTEAFF.

The V gene is TRBV5-1, the J gene TRBJ1-2. The CDR3 length is 13 residues. Germline V CDR1 and CDR2: SGHRS, YFSETQ. CDR3 region: CASSFGDRYGYTF.

The V call is TRBV3-1, the J call TRBJ2-7; TCRdb reports TRBD2, a call that lacks DNA to check it against. The CDR3 length is 17 residues. CDR1 and CDR2 (germline): LGHDT, YNNKEL (reference sequence). CDR3 protein: CASSSRTSGTSSYEQYF.

The chain employs TRBV30 and TRBJ1-4. The CDR3 runs to 13 residues. From germline, CDR1 is GTSNPN and CDR2 SVGIG (reference sequence). The CDR3 sequence is CAWSVRDYQKLFF.

J is TRBJ1-1 and V is TRBV7-8; the TRBD1 assignment by TCRdb is unverifiable without DNA. Looked up from germline, CDR1 is SGHVS and CDR2 is FQNEAQ. CDR3 size: 14 residues. The CDR3 sequence: CASSSSTGILEAFF.

The chain joins TRBV9 to TRBJ2-7; lacking DNA, the TRBD1 call made by TCRdb goes unchecked. The CDR3 sequence is 17 residues long. Per germline, CDR1 SGDLS and CDR2 YYNGEE. CDR3 sequence reads: CASSVRGDRSSSYEQYF.

This chain uses TRBV9 with TRBJ2-3; absent DNA, TCRdb's TRBD1 call cannot be checked. The length of the CDR3 is 17 residues. The germline V gene encodes CDR1 SGDLS and CDR2 YYNGEE. The CDR3 reads CASSVLQMGGQGDTQYF.

The J gene is TRBJ2-4, the V gene TRBV20-1. The length of the CDR3 is 13 residues. The V gene's germline CDR1 is DFQATT and CDR2 SNEGSKA (reference sequence). CDR3 sequence reads: CSAPIGGKNIQYF.

The chain couples TRBV28 to TRBJ2-6; TCRdb's D call, TRBD1, is unchecked because there is no DNA. CDR3 length: 13 amino acids. Germline loops: CDR1 MDHEN, CDR2 SYDVKM. This chain's CDR3 is CASSSPGANVLTF.

The chain has TRBV12-3 or TRBV12-4 and TRBJ1-6; TCRdb reports TRBD1, a call that lacks DNA to check it against. The CDR3 loop spans 13 amino acids. CDR3 sequence reads: CASSSRGDSPLHF.

The rearrangement joins TRBV20-1 to TRBJ2-1; absent DNA, TCRdb's TRBD2 call cannot be checked. The germline V gene has CDR1 DFQATT and CDR2 SNEGSKA (reference sequence). The CDR3 is made up of 12 amino acids. CDR3 protein: CSASRTLVAQFF.

This chain connects TRBV5-6 to TRBJ2-5; TCRdb's D gene call, TRBD1, goes unchecked for lack of DNA. This CDR3 has 17 amino acids. Germline assignment: CDR1 SGHDT and CDR2 YYEEEE. The CDR3 sequence: CASSTGTGNSVGETQYF.

This chain joins TRBV10-3 and TRBJ2-1; TCRdb's D call, TRBD2, is unchecked because there is no DNA. Germline V CDR1 and CDR2: ENHRY, SYGVKD. This CDR3 has 15 residues. The CDR3 loop is CAISAWGLAGDEQFF.

CDR3 loop: CSARAGATNEKLFF. The V call is TRBV20-1, the J call TRBJ1-4; checking the TCRdb D call of TRBD1 is not possible without DNA. Germline CDR1 is DFQATT and CDR2 is SNEGSKA (reference sequence). CDR3 length: 14 amino acids.